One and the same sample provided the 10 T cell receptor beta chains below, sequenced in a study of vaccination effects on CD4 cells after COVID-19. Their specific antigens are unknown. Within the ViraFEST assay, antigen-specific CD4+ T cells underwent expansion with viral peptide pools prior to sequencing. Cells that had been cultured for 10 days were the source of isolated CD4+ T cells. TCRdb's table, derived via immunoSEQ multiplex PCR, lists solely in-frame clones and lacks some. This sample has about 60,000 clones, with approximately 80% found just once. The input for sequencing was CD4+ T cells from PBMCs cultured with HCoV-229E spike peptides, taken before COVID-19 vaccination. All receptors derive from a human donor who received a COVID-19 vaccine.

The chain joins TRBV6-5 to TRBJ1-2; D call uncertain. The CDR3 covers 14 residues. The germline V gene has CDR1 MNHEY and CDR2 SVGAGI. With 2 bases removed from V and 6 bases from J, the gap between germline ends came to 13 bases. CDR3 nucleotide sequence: TGTGCCAGCAGTTACAGACACCGGGAGGATGGCTACACCTTC. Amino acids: CASSYRHREDGYTF.

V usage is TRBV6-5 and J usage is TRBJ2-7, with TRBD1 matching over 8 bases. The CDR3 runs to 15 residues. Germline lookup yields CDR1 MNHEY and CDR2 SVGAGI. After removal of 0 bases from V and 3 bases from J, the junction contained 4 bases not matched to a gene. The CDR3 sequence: CASSYSIGQGYEQYV. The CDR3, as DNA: TGTGCCAGCAGTTACTCTATTGGACAGGGCTACGAGCAGTACGTC.

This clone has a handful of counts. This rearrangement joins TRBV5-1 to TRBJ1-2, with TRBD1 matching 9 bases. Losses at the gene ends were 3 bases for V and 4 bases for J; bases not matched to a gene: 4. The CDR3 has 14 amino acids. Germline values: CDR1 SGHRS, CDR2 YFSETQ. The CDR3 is CASSYGQGPYGYTF. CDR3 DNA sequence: TGCGCCAGCAGCTACGGACAGGGGCCCTATGGCTACACCTTC.

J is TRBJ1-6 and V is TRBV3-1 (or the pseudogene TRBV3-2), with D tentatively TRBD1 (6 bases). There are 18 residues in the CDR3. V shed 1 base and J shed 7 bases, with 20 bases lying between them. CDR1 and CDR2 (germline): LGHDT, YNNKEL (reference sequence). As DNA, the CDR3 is TGTGCCAGCAGCCAAGCGTTTCAGGGGCATTCTTCAAATTCACCCCTCCACTTT. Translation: CASSQAFQGHSSNSPLHF.

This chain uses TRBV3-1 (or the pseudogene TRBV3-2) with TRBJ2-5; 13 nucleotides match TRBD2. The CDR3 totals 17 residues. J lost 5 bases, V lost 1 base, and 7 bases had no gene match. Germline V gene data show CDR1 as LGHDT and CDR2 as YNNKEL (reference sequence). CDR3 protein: CASSQGQGLAGSETQYF. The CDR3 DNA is TGTGCCAGCAGCCAAGGCCAGGGACTAGCGGGGAGTGAGACCCAGTACTTC.

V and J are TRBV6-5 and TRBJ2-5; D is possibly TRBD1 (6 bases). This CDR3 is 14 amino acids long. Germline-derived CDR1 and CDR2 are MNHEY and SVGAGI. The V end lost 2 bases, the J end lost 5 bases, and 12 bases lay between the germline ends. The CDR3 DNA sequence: TGTGCCAGCAGTTACAATACAGGGATGGAGACCCAGTACTTC. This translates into CASSYNTGMETQYF.

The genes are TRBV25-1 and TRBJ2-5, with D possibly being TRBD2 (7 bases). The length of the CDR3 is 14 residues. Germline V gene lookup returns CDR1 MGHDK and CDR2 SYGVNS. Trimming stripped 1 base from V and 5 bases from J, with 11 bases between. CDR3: CASSEWGGGETQYF. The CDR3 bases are TGTGCCAGCAGTGAATGGGGGGGCGGGGAGACCCAGTACTTC.

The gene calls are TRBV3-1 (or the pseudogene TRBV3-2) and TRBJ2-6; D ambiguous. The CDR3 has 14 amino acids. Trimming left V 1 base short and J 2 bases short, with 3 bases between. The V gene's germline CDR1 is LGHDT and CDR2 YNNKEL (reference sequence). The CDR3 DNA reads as TGTGCCAGCAGCCAAGCCCCTGGGGCCAACGTCCTGACTTTC. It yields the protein CASSQAPGANVLTF.

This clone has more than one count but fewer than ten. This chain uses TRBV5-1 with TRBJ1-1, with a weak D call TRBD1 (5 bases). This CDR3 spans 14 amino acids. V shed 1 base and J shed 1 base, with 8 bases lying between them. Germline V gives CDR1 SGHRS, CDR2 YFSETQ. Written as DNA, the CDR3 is TGCGCCAGCAGCTTGTTCGACAGGAACACTGAAGCTTTCTTT. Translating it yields CASSLFDRNTEAFF. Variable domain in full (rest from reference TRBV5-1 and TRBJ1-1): KAGVTQTPRYLIKTRGQQVTLSCSPISGHRSVSWYQQTPGQGLQFLFEYFSETQRNKGNFPGRFSGRQFSNSRSEMNVSTLELGDSALYLCASSLFDRNTEAFFGQGTRLTVV.

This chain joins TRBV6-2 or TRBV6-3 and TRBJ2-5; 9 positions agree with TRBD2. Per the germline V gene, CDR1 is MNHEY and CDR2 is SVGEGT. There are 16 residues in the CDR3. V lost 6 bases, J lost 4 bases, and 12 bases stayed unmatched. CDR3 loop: CASSPGGLAGSETQYF. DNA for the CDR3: TGTGCCAGCAGCCCTGGGGGGCTAGCGGGGTCAGAGACCCAGTACTTC.